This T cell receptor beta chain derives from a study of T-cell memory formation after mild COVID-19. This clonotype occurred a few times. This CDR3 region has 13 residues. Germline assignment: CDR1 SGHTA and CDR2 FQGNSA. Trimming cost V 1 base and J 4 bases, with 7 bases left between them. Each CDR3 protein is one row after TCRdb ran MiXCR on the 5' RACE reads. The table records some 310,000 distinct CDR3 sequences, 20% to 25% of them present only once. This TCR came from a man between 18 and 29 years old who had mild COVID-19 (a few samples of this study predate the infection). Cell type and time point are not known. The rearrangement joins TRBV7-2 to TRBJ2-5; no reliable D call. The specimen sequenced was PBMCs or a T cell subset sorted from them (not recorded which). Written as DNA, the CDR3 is TGTGCCAGCAGCTTAGGATCTCGAGAGACCCAGTACTTC. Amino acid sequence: CASSLGSRETQYF.